The present entry profiles one T cell receptor (beta chain) with its context. This clone was picked up a small number of times. The clone's antigen remains unknown. Qualities for individual bases were not recorded, and no much larger clone is one base off. The library was obtained by the immunoSEQ multiplex PCR assay. The authors' pipeline ran thus. A statistical classification framework was built to diagnose cytomegalovirus status from the catalog of TCR beta chain sequences. As stored in TCRdb, this immuneACCESS dataset retains in-frame rearrangements with V and J assigned. A fraction of the clones does not appear; measured against another copy, unresolved V genes explain less than half of the discrepancy, and the remainder lacks a known reason. V, J and clone size are those of that table, while D and trimming were read from the DNA. Recorded for this sample are approximately 110,000 clones; roughly 94% of them occurred a single time. Roughly 1.3% of the sample belongs to the ten largest clones.

Donors formed part of the validation cohort, which comprised about 130 subjects and was distinct from the first cohort of 666 subjects. The source of the sample is a study of cytomegalovirus exposure and HLA in healthy donors (dated by TCRdb to about 2017). Context from the whole study: The 670 or so repertoires of the first cohort and the approximately 110 validation repertoires were produced on the same platform, according to a later analysis. Besides the first cohort of some 670 subjects, a separate validation cohort made up of around 120 different subjects was used. To predict cytomegalovirus infection status, the study combined high-throughput TCR immunosequencing, statistical association of individual TCRs with disease status, and machine learning. The aim of the study was to test whether cataloging public T cell receptors could identify signatures of past pathogen exposure. General conclusions and limits of the study: It was suggested by the authors that the approach could potentially be generalized to other disease states and immunological phenotypes. A total of roughly 160 TCR beta chains were listed by the study as associated with cytomegalovirus. The classifier was reported to diagnose cytomegalovirus status with high specificity and sensitivity in both the original and validation cohorts. Of the cluster scores, roughly 95% were above 0 in a later analysis, which found that TCRs clustered in the first cohort also tended to co-occur in the 95 to 150 validation repertoires. A later analysis lacked HLA typing for the validation cohort, so it scored co-occurrence in that cohort across all 110 or so repertoires. In vitro tests confirmed that three of the cytomegalovirus-associated TCR beta chains recognize cytomegalovirus antigens. Most TCR sequences were seen in very few donors, while some public TCRs were found in many individuals.

The germline V gene gives CDR1 as MGHRA and CDR2 as YSYEKL. Trimming removed 4 bases from V and 2 bases from J, leaving 8 bases between the germline ends. The CDR3 covers 14 residues, taking in both the cysteine and the phenylalanine. Only CDR3 DNA remains: 42 bases, in frame from the first base. The source of this sequence is a woman between 18 and 29 years old in good health and CMV-seronegative. The rearranged segments are TRBV4-1 and TRBJ2-2; the D segment cannot be called with confidence. Sequenced input: PBMCs. In nucleotides, the sequence is TGCGCCAGCAGCCTTACCACTAACACCGGGGAGCTGTTTTTT. Its amino acids are CASSLTTNTGELFF.